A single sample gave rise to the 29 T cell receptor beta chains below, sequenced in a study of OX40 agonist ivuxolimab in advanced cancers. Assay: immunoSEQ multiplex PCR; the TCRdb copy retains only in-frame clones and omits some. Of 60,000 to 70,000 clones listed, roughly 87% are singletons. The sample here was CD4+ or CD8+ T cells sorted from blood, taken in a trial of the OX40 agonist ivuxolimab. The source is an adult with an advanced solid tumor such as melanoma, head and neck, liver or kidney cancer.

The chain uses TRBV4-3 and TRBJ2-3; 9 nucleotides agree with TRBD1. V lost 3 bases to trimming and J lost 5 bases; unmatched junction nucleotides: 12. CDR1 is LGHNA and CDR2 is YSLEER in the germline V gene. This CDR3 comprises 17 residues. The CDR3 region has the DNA TGCGCCAGCAGCCAGGTTCCAAGGGACAGGGCCCGAGATACGCAGTATTTT. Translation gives CASSQVPRDRARDTQYF.

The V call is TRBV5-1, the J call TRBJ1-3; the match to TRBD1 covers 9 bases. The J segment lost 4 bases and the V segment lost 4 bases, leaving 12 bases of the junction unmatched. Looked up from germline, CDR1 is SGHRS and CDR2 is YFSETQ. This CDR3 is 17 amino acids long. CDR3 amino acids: CASSPGRGQGPGNTIYF. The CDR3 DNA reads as TGCGCCAGCAGCCCGGGGAGAGGACAGGGGCCCGGAAACACCATATATTTT.

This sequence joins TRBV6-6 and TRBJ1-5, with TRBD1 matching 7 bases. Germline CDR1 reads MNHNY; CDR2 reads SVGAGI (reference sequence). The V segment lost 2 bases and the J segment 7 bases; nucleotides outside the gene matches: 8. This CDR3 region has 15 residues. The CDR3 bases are TGTGCCAGCAGTTACGGCAGGGGGAATCAACAGCCCCAGCATTTT. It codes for CASSYGRGNQQPQHF.

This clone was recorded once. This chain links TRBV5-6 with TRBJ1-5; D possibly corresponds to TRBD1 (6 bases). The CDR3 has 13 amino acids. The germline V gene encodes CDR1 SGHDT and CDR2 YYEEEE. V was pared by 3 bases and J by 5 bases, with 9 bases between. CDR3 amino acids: CASSSDRDQPQHF. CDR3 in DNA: TGTGCCAGCAGCTCGGACAGAGATCAGCCCCAGCATTTT.

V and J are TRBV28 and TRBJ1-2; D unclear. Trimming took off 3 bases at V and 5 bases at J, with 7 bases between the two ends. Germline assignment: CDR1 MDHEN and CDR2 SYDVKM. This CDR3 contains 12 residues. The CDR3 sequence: CASSFDAYGYTF. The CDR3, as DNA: TGTGCCAGCAGTTTTGATGCTTATGGCTACACCTTC.

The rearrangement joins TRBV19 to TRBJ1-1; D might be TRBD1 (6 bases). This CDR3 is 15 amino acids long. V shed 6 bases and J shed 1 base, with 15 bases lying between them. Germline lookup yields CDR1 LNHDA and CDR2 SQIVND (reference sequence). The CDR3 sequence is CASSRQGRRNTEAFF. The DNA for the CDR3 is TGTGCCAGTAGCCGTCAGGGGCGGAGGAACACTGAAGCTTTCTTT.

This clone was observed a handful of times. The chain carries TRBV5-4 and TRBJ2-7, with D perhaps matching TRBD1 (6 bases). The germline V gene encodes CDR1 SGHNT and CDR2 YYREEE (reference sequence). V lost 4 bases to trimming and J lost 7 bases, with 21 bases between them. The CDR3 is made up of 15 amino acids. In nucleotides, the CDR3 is TGTGCCAGCAGCCCAATGGACAGTTCAACGGGAGAGCAGTACTTC. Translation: CASSPMDSSTGEQYF.

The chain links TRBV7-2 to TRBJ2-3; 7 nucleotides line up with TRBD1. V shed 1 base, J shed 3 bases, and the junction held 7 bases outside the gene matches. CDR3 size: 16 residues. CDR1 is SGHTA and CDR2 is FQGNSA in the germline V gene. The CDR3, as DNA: TGTGCCAGCAGCTTAGTGGGTGGACAGGTAACAGATACGCAGTATTTT. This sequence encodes CASSLVGGQVTDTQYF. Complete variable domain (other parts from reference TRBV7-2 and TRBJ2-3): GAGVSQSPSNKVTEKGKDVELRCDPISGHTALYWYRQSLGQGLEFLIYFQGNSAPDKSGLPSDRFSAERTGGSVSTLTIQRTQQEDSAVYLCASSLVGGQVTDTQYFGPGTRLTVL.

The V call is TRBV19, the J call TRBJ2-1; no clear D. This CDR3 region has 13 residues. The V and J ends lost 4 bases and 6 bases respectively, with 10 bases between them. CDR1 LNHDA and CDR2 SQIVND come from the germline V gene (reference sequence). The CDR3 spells CASSTGVGNEQFF. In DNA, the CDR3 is TGTGCCAGTAGTACGGGCGTTGGCAATGAGCAGTTCTTC. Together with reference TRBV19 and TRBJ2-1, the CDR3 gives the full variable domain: DGGITQSPKYLFRKEGQNVTLSCEQNLNHDAMYWYRQDPGQGLRLIYYSQIVNDFQKGDIAEGYSVSREKKESFPLTVTSAQKNPTAFYLCASSTGVGNEQFFGPGTRLTVL.

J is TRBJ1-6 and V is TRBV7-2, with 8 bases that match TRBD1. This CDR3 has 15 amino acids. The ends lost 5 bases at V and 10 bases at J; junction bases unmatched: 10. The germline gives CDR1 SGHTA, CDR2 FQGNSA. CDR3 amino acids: CASSPPGGTGSPLHF. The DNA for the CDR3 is TGTGCCAGCAGCCCCCCAGGGGGCACAGGGTCACCCCTCCACTTT.

The DNA for the CDR3 is TGTGCCAGCAGCGTCGGTCTGTGGGAGACCCAGTACTTC. Protein product: CASSVGLWETQYF. V usage is TRBV9 and J usage is TRBJ2-5, with D uncertain. CDR1 SGDLS and CDR2 YYNGEE come from the germline V gene. The CDR3 consists of 13 residues. V lost 2 bases, J lost 5 bases, and 10 bases lay in between.

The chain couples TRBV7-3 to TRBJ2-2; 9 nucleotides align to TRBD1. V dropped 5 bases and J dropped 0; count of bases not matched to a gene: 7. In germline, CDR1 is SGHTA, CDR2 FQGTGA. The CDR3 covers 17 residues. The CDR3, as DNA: TGTGCCAGCAGCGCTCCGGGACAGGGTTCGAACACCGGGGAGCTGTTTTTT. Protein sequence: CASSAPGQGSNTGELFF.

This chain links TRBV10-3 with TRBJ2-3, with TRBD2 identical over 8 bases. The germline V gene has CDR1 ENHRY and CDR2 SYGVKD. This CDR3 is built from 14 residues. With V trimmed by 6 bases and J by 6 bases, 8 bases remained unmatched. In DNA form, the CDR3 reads TGTGCCATCAGCGCGGGAGGCTCGTTGGATACGCAGTATTTT. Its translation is CAISAGGSLDTQYF.

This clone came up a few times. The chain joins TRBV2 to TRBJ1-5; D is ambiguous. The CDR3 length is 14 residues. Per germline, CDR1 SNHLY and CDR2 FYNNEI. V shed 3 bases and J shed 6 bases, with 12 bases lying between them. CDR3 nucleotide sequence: TGTGCCAGCAGTGAGAGGTCGAGGATTCAGCCCCAGCATTTT. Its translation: CASSERSRIQPQHF.

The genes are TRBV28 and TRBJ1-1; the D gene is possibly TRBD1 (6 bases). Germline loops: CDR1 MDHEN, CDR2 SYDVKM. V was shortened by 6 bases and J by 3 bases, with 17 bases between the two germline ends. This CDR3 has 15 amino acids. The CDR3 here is CASSPPPQGHTEAFF. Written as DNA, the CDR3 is TGTGCCAGCAGCCCACCCCCACAGGGCCACACTGAAGCTTTCTTT.

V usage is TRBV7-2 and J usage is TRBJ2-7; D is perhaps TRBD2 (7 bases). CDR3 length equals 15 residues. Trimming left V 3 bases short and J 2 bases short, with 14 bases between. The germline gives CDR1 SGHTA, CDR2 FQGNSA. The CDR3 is CASSFSLGGAYEQYF. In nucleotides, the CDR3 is TGTGCCAGCAGCTTCTCCCTAGGGGGGGCCTACGAGCAGTACTTC.

This chain's CDR3 is CASGRTGGNEKLFF. The CDR3 region has the DNA TGTGCCAGCGGCAGGACAGGGGGTAATGAAAAACTGTTTTTT. The chain couples TRBV2 to TRBJ1-4; 10 bases are a match to TRBD1. J was trimmed by 4 bases and V by 8 bases; bases with no gene match: 4. The CDR3 has 14 residues. Germline V CDR1 and CDR2: SNHLY, FYNNEI. The full variable domain, rest sourced from reference TRBV2 and TRBJ1-4, is EPEVTQTPSHQVTQMGQEVILRCVPISNHLYFYWYRQILGQKVEFLVSFYNNEISEKSEIFDDQFSVERPDGSNFTLKIRSTKLEDSAMYFCASGRTGGNEKLFFGSGTQLSVL.

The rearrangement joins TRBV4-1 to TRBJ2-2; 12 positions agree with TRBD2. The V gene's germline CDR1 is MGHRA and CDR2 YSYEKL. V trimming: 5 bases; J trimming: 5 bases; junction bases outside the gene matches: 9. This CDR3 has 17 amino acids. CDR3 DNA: TGCGCCAGCAGCGCACGAGCTAGCGGGGGGGTTACCGGGGAGCTGTTTTTT. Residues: CASSARASGGVTGELFF.

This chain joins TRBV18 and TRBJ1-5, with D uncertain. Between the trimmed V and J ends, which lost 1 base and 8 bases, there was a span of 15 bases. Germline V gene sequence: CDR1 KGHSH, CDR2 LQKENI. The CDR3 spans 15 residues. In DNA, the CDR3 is TGTGCCAGCTCACCACGGGAAGCTCAGGATGAGCCCCAGCATTTT. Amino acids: CASSPREAQDEPQHF.

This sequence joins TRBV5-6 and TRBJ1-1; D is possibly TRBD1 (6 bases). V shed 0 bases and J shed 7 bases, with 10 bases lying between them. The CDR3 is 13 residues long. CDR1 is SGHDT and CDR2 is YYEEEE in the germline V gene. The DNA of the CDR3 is TGTGCCAGCAGCTTGGCAGGGGTAAATGAAGCTTTCTTT. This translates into CASSLAGVNEAFF.

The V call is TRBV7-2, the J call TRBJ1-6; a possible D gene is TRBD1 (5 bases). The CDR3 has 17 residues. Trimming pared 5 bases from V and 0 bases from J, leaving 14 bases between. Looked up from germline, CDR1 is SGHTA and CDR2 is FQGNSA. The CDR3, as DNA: TGTGCCAGCAGCCCTGGGGCAGGCGGCTCCTATAATTCACCCCTCCACTTT. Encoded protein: CASSPGAGGSYNSPLHF.

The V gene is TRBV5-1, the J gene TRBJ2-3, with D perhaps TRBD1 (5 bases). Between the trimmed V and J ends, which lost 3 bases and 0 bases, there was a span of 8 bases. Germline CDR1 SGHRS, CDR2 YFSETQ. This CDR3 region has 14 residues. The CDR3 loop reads CASSSTDSTDTQYF. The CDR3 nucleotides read TGCGCCAGCAGCTCGACAGACAGCACAGATACGCAGTATTTT.

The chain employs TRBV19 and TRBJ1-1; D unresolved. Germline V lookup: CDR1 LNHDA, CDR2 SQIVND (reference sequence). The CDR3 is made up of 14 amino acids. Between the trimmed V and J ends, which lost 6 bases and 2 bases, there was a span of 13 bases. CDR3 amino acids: CASSKQTVNTEAFF. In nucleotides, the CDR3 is TGTGCCAGTAGCAAACAGACGGTCAACACTGAAGCTTTCTTT.

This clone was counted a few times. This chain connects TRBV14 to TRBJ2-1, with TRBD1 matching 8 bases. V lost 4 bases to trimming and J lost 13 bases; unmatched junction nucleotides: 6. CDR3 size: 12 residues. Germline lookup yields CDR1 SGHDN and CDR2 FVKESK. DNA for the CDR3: TGTGCCAGCAGCCTCACCGGGACAGGTCAGTTCTTC. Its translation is CASSLTGTGQFF.

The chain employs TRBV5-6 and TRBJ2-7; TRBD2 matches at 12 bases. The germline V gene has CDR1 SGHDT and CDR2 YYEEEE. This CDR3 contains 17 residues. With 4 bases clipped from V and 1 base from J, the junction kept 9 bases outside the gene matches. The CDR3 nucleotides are TGTGCCAGCAGCACGGGACTAGCGGGTGAATTTTCCTACGAGCAGTACTTC. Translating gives CASSTGLAGEFSYEQYF. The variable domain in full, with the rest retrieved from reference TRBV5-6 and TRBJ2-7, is DAGVTQSPTHLIKTRGQQVTLRCSPKSGHDTVSWYQQALGQGPQFIFQYYEEEERQRGNFPDRFSGHQFPNYSSELNVNALLLGDSALYLCASSTGLAGEFSYEQYFGPGTRLTVT.

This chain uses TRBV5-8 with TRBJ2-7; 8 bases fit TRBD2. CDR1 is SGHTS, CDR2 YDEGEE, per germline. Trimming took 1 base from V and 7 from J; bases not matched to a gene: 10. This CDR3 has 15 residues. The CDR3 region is CASSLQIAGLGEQYF. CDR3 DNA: TGTGCCAGCAGCTTGCAAATAGCGGGGCTCGGGGAGCAGTACTTC.

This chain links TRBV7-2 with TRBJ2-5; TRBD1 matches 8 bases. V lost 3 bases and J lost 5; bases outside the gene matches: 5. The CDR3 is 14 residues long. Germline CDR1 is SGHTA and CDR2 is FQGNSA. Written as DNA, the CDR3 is TGTGCCAGCAGCTTCGGACAGGGCCGGGAGACCCAGTACTTC. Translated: CASSFGQGRETQYF.

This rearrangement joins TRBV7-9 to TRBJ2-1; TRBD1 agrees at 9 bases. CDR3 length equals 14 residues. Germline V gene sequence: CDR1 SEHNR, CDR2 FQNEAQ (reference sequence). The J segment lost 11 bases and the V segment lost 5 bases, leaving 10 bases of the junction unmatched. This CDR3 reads CASSDRGGNRKQFF. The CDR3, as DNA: TGTGCCAGCAGCGACAGGGGGGGAAATAGAAAGCAGTTCTTC.

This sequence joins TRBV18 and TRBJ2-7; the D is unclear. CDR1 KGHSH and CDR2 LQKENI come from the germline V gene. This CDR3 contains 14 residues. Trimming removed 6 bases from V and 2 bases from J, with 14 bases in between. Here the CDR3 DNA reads TGTGCCAGCTCTCGCGGAGCCCAAACCTACGAGCAGTACTTC. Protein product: CASSRGAQTYEQYF. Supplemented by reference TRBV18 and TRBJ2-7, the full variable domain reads NAGVMQNPRHLVRRRGQEARLRCSPMKGHSHVYWYRQLPEEGLKFMVYLQKENIIDESGMPKERFSAEFPKEGPSILRIQQVVRGDSAAYFCASSRGAQTYEQYFGPGTRLTVT.